This T cell receptor (beta chain) comes out of a study of T cell responses to AZD1222 COVID-19 vaccine. The study's findings and limits: Vaccine-associated CD4 TCRs spanned spike, dominant at 160-218 and 743-854. Targets within unmutated variant regions were reportedly found for nearly half of spike-specific TCRs. Clonal diversity may have been underestimated in mostly white British donors.

About this clone: Its antigen is not identified.

Using immunoSEQ multiplex PCR, the repertoire was profiled, and TCRdb retains in-frame clones only, with some absent. The sample lists about 96,000 clones, approximately 90% occurring once. The V end was cut by 4 bases, the J end by 0 bases, with 17 bases between. This CDR3 comprises 17 residues. Germline assignment: CDR1 SGHRS and CDR2 YFSETQ. The clonotype was recovered from an adult in good health. The rearrangement joins TRBV5-1 to TRBJ1-3; tentatively, D is TRBD1 (5 bases). The sequences come from peripheral blood, collected on day 0 of AZD1222 vaccination. The CDR3 here is CASSPRGGGSSGNTIYF. CDR3 in DNA: TGCGCCAGCAGCCCGCGGGGCGGCGGGAGCTCTGGAAACACCATATATTTT.